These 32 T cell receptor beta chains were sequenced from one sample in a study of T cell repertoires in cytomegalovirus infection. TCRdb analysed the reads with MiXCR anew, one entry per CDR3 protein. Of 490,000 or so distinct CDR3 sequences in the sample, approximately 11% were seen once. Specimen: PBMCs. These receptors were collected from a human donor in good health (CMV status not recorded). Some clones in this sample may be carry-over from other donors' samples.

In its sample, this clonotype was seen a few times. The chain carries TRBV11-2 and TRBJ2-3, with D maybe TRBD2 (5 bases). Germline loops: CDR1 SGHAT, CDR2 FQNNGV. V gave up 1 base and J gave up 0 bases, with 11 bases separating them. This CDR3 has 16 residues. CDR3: CASSLGAQRSTDTQYF. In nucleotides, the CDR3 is TGTGCCAGCAGCTTAGGGGCCCAGCGGAGCACAGATACGCAGTATTTT.

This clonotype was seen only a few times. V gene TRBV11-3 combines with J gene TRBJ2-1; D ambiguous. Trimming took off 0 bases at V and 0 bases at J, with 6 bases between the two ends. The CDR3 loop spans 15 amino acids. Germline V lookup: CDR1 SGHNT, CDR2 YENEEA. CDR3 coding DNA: TGTGCCAGCAGCTTAGAAGCCGTCTCCTACAATGAGCAGTTCTTC. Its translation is CASSLEAVSYNEQFF.

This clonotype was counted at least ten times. The CDR3 region has the DNA TGTGCCAGCAGATCGGGACTAGCGGGGGGGATCCAAGAGACCCAGTACTTC. This gives the protein CASRSGLAGGIQETQYF. The J gene is TRBJ2-5, the V gene TRBV6-6; 16 bases are a match to TRBD2. Looked up from germline, CDR1 is MNHNY and CDR2 is SVGAGI (reference sequence). This CDR3 spans 17 amino acids. V lost 6 bases, J lost 1 base, and 5 bases stayed unmatched.

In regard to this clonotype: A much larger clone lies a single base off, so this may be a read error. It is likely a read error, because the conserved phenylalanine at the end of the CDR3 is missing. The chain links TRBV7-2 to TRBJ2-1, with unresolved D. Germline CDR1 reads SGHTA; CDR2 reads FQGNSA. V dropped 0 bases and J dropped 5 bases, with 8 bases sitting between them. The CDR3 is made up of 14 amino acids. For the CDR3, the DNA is TGTGCCAGCAGCTTAGCGTTCACGGACAATGAGCAGTTCCTC. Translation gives CASSLAFTDNEQFL.

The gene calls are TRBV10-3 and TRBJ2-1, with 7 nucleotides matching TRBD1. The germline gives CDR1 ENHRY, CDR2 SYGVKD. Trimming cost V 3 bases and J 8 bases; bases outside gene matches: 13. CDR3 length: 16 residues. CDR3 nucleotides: TGTGCCATCAGTGACAGGGGGACCGGACCCGGGTATGAGCAGTTCTTC. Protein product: CAISDRGTGPGYEQFF.

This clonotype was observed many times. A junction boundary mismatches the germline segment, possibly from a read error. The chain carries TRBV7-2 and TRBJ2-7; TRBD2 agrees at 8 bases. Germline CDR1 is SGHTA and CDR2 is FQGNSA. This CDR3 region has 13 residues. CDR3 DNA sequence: TGTGCCAGCAGCCCTAGCGTAGCGGGGACTACTATCTTC. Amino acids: CASSPSVAGTTIF. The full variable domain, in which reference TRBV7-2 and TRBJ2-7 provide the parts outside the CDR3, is GAGVSQSPSNKVTEKGKDVELRCDPISGHTALYWYRQSLGQGLEFLIYFQGNSAPDKSGLPSDRFSAERTGGSVSTLTIQRTQQEDSAVYLCASSPSVAGTTIFGPGTRLTVT.

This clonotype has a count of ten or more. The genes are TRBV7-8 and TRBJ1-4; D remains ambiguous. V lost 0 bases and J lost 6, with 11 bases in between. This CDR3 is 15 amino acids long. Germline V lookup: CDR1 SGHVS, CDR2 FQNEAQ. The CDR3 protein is CASSLANGQDEKLFF. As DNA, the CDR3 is TGTGCCAGCAGCTTAGCAAACGGGCAAGATGAAAAACTGTTTTTT. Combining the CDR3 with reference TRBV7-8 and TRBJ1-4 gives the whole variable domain GAGVSQSPRYKVAKRGQDVALRCDPISGHVSLFWYQQALGQGPEFLTYFQNEAQLDKSGLPSDRFFAERPEGSVSTLKIQRTQQEDSAVYLCASSLANGQDEKLFFGSGTQLSVL.

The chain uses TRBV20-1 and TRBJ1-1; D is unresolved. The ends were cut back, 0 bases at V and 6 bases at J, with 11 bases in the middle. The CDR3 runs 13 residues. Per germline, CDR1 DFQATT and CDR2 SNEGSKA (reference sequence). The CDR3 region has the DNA TGCAGTGCTAGAGAGTCGGTTGAAGCTGAAGCTTTCTTT. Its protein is CSARESVEAEAFF.

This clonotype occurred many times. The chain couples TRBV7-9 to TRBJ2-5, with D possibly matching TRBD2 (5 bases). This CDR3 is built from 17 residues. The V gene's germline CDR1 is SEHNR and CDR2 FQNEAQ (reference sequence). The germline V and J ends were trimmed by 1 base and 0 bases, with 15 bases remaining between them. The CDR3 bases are TGTGCCAGCAGCTTAGGGAGGCGAACATTATACCAAGAGACCCAGTACTTC. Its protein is CASSLGRRTLYQETQYF.

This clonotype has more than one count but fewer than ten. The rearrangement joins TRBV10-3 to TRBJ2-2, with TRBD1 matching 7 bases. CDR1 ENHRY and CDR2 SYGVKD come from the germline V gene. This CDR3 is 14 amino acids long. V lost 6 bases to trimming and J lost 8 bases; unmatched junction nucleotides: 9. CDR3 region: CAIRAGQVGGELFF. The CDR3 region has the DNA TGTGCCATCAGAGCCGGACAGGTCGGAGGGGAGCTGTTTTTT.

The CDR3 here is CASSRAGDTGELFF. The CDR3, as DNA: TGTGCCAGCAGCCGAGCGGGGGACACCGGGGAGCTGTTTTTT. This rearrangement joins TRBV2 to TRBJ2-2, with 8 bases that match TRBD2. CDR1 is SNHLY and CDR2 is FYNNEI in the germline V gene. The V gene end was trimmed by 6 bases and the J gene end by 3 bases; junction bases not matched to a gene: 3. This CDR3 region has 14 residues.

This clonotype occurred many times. The CDR3 here is CASRWGQGAVGEQYF. The CDR3 nucleotides are TGTGCCTCTAGATGGGGACAGGGGGCCGTCGGCGAGCAGTACTTC. The chain recombines TRBV2 with TRBJ2-7; TRBD1 matches 12 bases. With 11 bases clipped from V and 6 bases from J, the junction kept 14 bases outside the gene matches. There are 15 residues in the CDR3. Germline CDR1 and CDR2: SNHLY and FYNNEI. Filled out from reference TRBV2 and TRBJ2-7, the complete variable domain reads EPEVTQTPSHQVTQMGQEVILRCVPISNHLYFYWYRQILGQKVEFLVSFYNNEISEKSEIFDDQFSVERPDGSNFTLKIRSTKLEDSAMYFCASRWGQGAVGEQYFGPGTRLTVT.

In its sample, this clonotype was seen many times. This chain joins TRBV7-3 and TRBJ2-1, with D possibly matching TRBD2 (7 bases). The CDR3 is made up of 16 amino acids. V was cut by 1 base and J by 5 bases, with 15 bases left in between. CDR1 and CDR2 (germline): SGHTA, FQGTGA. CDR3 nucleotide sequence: TGTGCCAGCAGCTTAATAGTAGGGGGGGTTCACAATGAGCAGTTCTTC. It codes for CASSLIVGGVHNEQFF.

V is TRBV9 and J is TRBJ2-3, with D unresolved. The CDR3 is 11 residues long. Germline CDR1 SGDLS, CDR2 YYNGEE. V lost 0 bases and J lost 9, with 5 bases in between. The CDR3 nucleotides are TGTGCCAGCAGCGTAGAAGGGACGCAGTATTTT. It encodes CASSVEGTQYF.

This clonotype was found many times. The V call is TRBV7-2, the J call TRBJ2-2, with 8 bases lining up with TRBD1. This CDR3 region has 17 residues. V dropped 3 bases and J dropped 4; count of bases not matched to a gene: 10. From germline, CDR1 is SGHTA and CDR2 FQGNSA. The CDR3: CASSFPPRDRITGELFF. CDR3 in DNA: TGTGCCAGCAGCTTTCCCCCCCGGGACAGGATCACCGGGGAGCTGTTTTTT.

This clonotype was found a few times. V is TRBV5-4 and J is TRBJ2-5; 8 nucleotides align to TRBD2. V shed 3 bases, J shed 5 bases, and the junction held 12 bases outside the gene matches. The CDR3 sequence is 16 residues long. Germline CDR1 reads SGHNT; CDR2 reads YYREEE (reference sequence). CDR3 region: CASSSFGTGGLETQYF. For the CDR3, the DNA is TGTGCCAGCAGCTCGTTCGGGACGGGGGGGCTGGAGACCCAGTACTTC.

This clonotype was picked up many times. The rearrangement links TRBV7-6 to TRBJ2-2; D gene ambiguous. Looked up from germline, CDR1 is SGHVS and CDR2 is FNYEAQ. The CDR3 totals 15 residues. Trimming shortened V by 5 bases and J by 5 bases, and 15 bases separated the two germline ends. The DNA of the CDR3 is TGTGCCAGCAGCCCACGAGCAGAATCAACCGGGGAGCTGTTTTTT. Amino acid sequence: CASSPRAESTGELFF.

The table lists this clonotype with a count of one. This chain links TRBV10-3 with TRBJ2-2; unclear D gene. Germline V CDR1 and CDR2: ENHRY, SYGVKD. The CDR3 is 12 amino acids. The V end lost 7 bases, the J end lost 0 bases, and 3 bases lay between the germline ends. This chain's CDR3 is CAINTNTGELFF. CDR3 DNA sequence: TGTGCCATCAACACGAACACCGGGGAGCTGTTTTTT.

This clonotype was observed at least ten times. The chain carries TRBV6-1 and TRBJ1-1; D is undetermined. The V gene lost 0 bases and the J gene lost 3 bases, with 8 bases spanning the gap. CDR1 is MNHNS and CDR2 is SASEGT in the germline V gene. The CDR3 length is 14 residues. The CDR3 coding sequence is TGTGCCAGCAGTGAAGCTTCCGGGGACACTGAAGCTTTCTTT. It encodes CASSEASGDTEAFF.

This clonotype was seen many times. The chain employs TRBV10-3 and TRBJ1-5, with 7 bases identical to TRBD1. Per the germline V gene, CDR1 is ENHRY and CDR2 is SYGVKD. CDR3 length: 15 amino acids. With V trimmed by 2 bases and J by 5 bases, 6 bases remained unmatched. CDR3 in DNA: TGTGCCATCAGTGAGGGGGACAGCCAAGATCAGCCCCAGCATTTT. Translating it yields CAISEGDSQDQPQHF.

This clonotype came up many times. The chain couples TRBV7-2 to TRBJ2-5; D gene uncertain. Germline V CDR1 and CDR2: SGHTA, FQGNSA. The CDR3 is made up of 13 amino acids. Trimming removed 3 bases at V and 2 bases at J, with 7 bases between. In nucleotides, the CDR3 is TGTGCCAGCAGCTTGAGGATTCAAGAGACCCAGTACTTC. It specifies CASSLRIQETQYF.

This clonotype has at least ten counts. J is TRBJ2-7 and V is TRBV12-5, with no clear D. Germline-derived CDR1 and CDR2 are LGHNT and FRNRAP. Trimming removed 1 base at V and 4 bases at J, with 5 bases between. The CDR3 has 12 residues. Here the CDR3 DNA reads TGTGCTAGTGGTTTGGGGCCTTACGAGCAGTACTTC. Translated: CASGLGPYEQYF.

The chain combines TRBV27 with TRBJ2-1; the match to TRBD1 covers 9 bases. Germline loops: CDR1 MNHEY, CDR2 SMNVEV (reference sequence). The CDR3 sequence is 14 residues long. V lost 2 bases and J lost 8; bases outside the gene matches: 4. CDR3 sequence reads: CASSLIQGAHEQFF. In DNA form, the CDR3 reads TGTGCCAGCAGTTTAATACAGGGGGCCCATGAGCAGTTCTTC.

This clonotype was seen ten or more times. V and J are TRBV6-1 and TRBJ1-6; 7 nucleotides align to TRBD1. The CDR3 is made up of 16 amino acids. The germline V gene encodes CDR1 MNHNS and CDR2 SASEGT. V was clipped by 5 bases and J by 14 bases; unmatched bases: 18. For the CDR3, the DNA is TGTGCCAGCAGTAAAACCGGACAGGTCCCCCCTTCGACCCTCCACTTT. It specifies CASSKTGQVPPSTLHF.

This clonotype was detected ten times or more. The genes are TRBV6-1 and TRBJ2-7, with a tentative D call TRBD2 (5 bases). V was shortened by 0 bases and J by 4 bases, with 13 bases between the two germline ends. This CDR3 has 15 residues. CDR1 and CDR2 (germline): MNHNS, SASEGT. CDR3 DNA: TGTGCCAGCAGTGAAGCGGGTGGAAGGACTTACGAGCAGTACTTC. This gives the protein CASSEAGGRTYEQYF.

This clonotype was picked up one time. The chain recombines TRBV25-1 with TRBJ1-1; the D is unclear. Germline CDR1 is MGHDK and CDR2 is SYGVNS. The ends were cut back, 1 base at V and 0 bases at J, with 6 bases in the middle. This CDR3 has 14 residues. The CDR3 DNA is TGTGCCAGCAGTGAATCTAGTATGAACACTGAAGCTTTCTTT. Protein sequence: CASSESSMNTEAFF.

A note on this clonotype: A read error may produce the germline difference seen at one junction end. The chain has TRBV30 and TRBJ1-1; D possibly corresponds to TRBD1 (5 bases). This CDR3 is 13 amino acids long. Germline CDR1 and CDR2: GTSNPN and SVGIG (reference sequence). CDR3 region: CAWRRQPNTAAFF. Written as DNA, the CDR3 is TGTGCCTGGAGGAGACAGCCCAACACTGCAGCTTTCTTT.

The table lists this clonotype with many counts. The CDR3 nucleotides read TGTGCCAGCAGCACCCTCACAGGGACGGGGGATGGTGGCTACACCTTC. Translating gives CASSTLTGTGDGGYTF. This chain connects TRBV6-6 to TRBJ1-2; D might be TRBD1 (6 bases). The V end lost 6 bases, the J end lost 7 bases, and 24 bases lay between the germline ends. The length of the CDR3 is 16 residues. Germline CDR1 reads MNHNY; CDR2 reads SVGAGI (reference sequence).

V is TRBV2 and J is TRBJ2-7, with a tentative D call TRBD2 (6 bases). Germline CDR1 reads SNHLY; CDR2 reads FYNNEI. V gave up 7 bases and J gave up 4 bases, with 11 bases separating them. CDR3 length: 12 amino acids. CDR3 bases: TGTGCCAGCAAGCTAGCGAGGTACGAGCAGTACTTC. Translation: CASKLARYEQYF. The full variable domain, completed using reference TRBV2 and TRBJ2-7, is EPEVTQTPSHQVTQMGQEVILRCVPISNHLYFYWYRQILGQKVEFLVSFYNNEISEKSEIFDDQFSVERPDGSNFTLKIRSTKLEDSAMYFCASKLARYEQYFGPGTRLTVT.

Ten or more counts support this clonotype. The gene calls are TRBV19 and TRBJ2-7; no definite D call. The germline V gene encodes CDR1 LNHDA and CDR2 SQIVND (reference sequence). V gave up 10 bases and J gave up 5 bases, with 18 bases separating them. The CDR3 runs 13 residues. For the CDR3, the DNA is TGTGCCACGCCCAGTATCGGGCAGAACGAGCAGTACTTC. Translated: CATPSIGQNEQYF.

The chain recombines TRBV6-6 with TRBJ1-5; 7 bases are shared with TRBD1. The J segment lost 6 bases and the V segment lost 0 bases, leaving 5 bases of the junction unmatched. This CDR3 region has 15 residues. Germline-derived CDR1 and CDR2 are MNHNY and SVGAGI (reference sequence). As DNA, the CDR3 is TGTGCCAGCAGTTACTCGAAAGGGGGCGGTCAGCCCCAGCATTTT. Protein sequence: CASSYSKGGGQPQHF.

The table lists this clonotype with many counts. The CDR3 coding sequence is TGTGCCAGCAGCTTGCTTCTCTACAATGAGCAGTTCTTC. This translates into CASSLLLYNEQFF. The chain carries TRBV7-2 and TRBJ2-1; D uncertain. The germline V gene encodes CDR1 SGHTA and CDR2 FQGNSA. V gave up 3 bases and J gave up 3 bases, with 6 bases separating them. The CDR3 consists of 13 residues.